Below are 2 T cell receptor beta chains sequenced from a single sample in a study of cytomegalovirus exposure and HLA in healthy donors. The PCR ran on 60 Vbeta and 13 Jbeta primers. TCRdb keeps only in-frame clones here, not all; method: immunoSEQ multiplex PCR. The sample yields 150,000 or so clones, 80% seen once. Source material: PBMCs. The source is a woman aged 40 to 50 in good health and CMV-seropositive.

This clone has only a few counts. The V gene is TRBV5-1, the J gene TRBJ2-3; D may be TRBD2 (6 bases). The germline V gene has CDR1 SGHRS and CDR2 YFSETQ. The CDR3 loop spans 16 amino acids. The V end was cut by 4 bases, the J end by 1 base, with 16 bases between. The CDR3 DNA sequence: TGCGCCAGCAGCCGACTGGGGGGTGGCGGCACAGATACGCAGTATTTT. Translating gives CASSRLGGGGTDTQYF.

V gene TRBV7-9 combines with J gene TRBJ1-1; D gene unclear. The CDR3 loop spans 15 amino acids. Germline assignment: CDR1 SEHNR and CDR2 FQNEAQ (reference sequence). The ends were cut back, 4 bases at V and 3 bases at J, with 15 bases in the middle. The CDR3 reads CASSSPLPRDTEAFF. CDR3 nucleotide sequence: TGTGCCAGCAGCTCACCGCTCCCGAGGGACACTGAAGCTTTCTTT.